This TCR beta chain derives from a study of T cell responses to AZD1222 COVID-19 vaccine. This clone was observed a few times. Its antigen is undetermined. Other nucleotide sequences in the sample specify the same CDR3. Broader study findings: White British people made up most donors, females outnumbered males, and clonal diversity was possibly underestimated. Spike as a whole was targeted by vaccine-associated CD4 TCRs, dominant at 160-218 and 743-854. It was only after the peak T cell response that any repertoires were sampled. Unmutated variant regions are reportedly the target of nearly half of TCRs that are spike-specific.

The CDR3 length is 11 residues. Trimming left V 4 bases short and J 4 bases short, with 5 bases between. Germline V lookup: CDR1 SGHTA, CDR2 FQGNSA. TCRdb's copy holds only in-frame clones and misses some; the assay was immunoSEQ multiplex PCR. The sample carries 150,000 to 190,000 clones, 75% to 95% recorded once. V and J are TRBV7-2 and TRBJ2-7; no firm D call. This clonotype was obtained from an adult in good health. The source material was peripheral blood, sampled on day 0 of AZD1222 vaccination. In DNA, the CDR3 is TGTGCCAGCAGCTCGACATACGAGCAGTACTTC. Translated: CASSSTYEQYF.